This TCR beta chain was sequenced for a study of cytomegalovirus exposure and HLA in healthy donors. Study at large: Ancestry clustering placed around four fifths of several hundred genotyped donors in the Caucasian-associated cluster. Overall study findings and caveats: Many donors shared some public TCRs, even though most TCR sequences were rare.

A remark on this clone: As yet, its antigen is unknown.

Donors were nominally healthy when sampled, though unrecorded immune exposures were likely. The V gene's germline CDR1 is MNHNS and CDR2 SASEGT. The CDR3 is 12 amino acids. V gave up 1 base and J gave up 7 bases, with 8 bases separating them. It was with 60 Vbeta and 13 Jbeta primers that the PCR ran. Measured with immunoSEQ multiplex PCR; TCRdb has only the in-frame clones, and not every one. The repertoire holds under 200,000 clones, with over 70% as singletons. The clonotype was recovered from a man aged 45-60 years in good health and CMV-seropositive. Sequencing was done on a sample of PBMCs. V and J are TRBV6-1 and TRBJ2-7; no clear D. CDR3 protein: CASSEVRTEQYF. For the CDR3, the DNA is TGTGCCAGCAGTGAAGTGCGCACGGAGCAGTACTTC.